Listed here is a single T cell receptor (beta chain). Its antigen is not identified. The data derive from a study of T cell responses to AZD1222 COVID-19 vaccine. V gave up 7 bases and J gave up 3 bases, with 14 bases separating them. CDR3 length: 14 amino acids. Germline values: CDR1 SNHLY, CDR2 FYNNEI. Study-level results: Per reports, nearly half of all spike-specific TCRs target regions that are unmutated in variants. Possibly, clonal diversity was underestimated; donors were largely white British and included more females.

Profiled with immunoSEQ multiplex PCR; TCRdb holds only in-frame clones, not every one. The sample holds about 93,000 clones, 85% to 90% seen once. Sequenced material: peripheral blood, taken 28 days after the second AZD1222 dose. The TCR originated in an adult who received the AZD1222 COVID-19 vaccine. The V and J genes are TRBV2 and TRBJ2-3; D is perhaps TRBD1 (5 bases). DNA of the CDR3: TGTGCCAGCAATCCAGGGCTTAGGACAGATACGCAGTATTTT. Its protein is CASNPGLRTDTQYF.